The 3 T cell receptor beta chains listed next were all sequenced from one sample in a study of cytomegalovirus exposure and HLA in healthy donors (dated by TCRdb to 2016 to 2017). Library generation was performed with the immunoSEQ multiplex PCR assay. For the multiplex PCR, a mixture combining 60 forward primers for TCR Vbeta segments and 13 reverse primers for TCR Jbeta segments was used. The immuneACCESS repertoire file appears here via TCRdb, limited to in-frame rearrangements. These files lack a portion of the clones; in checked studies, under half of the deficit traces to unresolved V genes, and the cause of the others is not known. This sample has about 270,000 clones in its table, and roughly 70% of those were observed once. The ten largest clonotypes hold 2% to 2.5% of the sample. Sequenced: PBMCs. The receptors originated from a female donor in good health and CMV-seronegative.

V usage is TRBV29-1 and J usage is TRBJ2-1; 10 nucleotides line up with TRBD1. J was trimmed by 13 bases and V by 6 bases; bases with no gene match: 12. Germline assignment: CDR1 SQVTM and CDR2 ANQGSEA. The CDR3 is 13 amino acids. CDR3 protein: CSVPGQGSSPQFF. DNA for the CDR3: TGCAGCGTCCCGGGACAGGGGAGTAGTCCTCAGTTCTTC.

J is TRBJ2-7 and V is TRBV6-5, with TRBD1 matching 7 bases. Germline CDR1 and CDR2: MNHEY and SVGAGI. With V trimmed by 7 bases and J by 2 bases, 8 bases remained unmatched. This CDR3 has 14 amino acids. CDR3 sequence reads: CASTPGTVPYEQYF. CDR3 nucleotide sequence: TGTGCCAGCACTCCCGGGACAGTCCCCTACGAGCAGTACTTC.

The gene calls are TRBV13 and TRBJ1-1; no firm D call. Deletions cut 1 base from V and 2 bases from J, with 8 bases between. Germline lookup yields CDR1 PRHDT and CDR2 FYEKMQ (reference sequence). The CDR3 is made up of 14 amino acids. The chain's CDR3 is CASSLDSGNTEAFF. The CDR3 DNA follows: TGTGCCAGCAGCTTAGATTCAGGAAACACTGAAGCTTTCTTT.